These T cell receptor beta chains were read from a single sample in a study of early stage breast cancer tumors. Clones were sequenced by immunoSEQ multiplex PCR, and TCRdb holds only the in-frame ones, with some missing. Found here are 30,000 to 40,000 clones, over 70% of them singletons; the top ten hold 6.8%. Input material: blood. These receptors all come from a person between 55 and 70 years old with breast cancer. The CDR3 runs from the conserved cysteine through the conserved F or W.

>TRBJ2-5|15|TRBV7-2
CASIKDRAAGETQYF
>TRBJ1-5|17|TRBV28
CASTLGGARGRNQPQHF
>TRBJ1-3|15|TRBV30
CAWSPWDGLGHTIYF
>TRBJ2-4|15|TRBV6-5
CASSREIEIKNIQYF
>TRBJ2-7|14|TRBV28
CASSPPSIRSEQYF
>TRBJ1-6|15|TRBV5-6
CASSRQTGGRSPLHF
>TRBJ2-7|13|TRBV27
CASSFRDTNEQYF
>TRBJ2-2|17|TRBV9
CASSVGVSGTNIGELFF
>TRBJ2-1|15|TRBV9
CASSPGLAGVWGGFF
>TRBJ2-2|12|TRBV11-2
CASSLGGRKLFF
>TRBJ1-2|12|TRBV19
CASSIGGGGYTF
>TRBJ2-5|14|TRBV18
CASSPFSGQETQYF
>TRBJ2-7|14|TRBV5-6
CASSYTGTAYEQYF
>TRBJ2-1|13|TRBV7-3
CASSPPTSHEQFF
>TRBJ2-3|17|TRBV4-1
CASSLTPASGVSDTQYF
>TRBJ1-2|13|TRBV6-5
CASSFGAKYGYTF
>TRBJ2-1|15|TRBV9
CASSTSGGAANEQFF
>TRBJ2-7|13|TRBV7-3
CASSLGPAGEQYF
>TRBJ2-6|17|TRBV5-1
CASSILSWGSGANVLTF
>TRBJ2-6|18|TRBV5-1
CASSLRGQGESGANVLTF
>TRBJ2-1|16|TRBV4-1
CASSQGLAGVGSEQFF
>TRBJ2-7|17|TRBV7-9
CASSLSGGLAGAVEQYF